The present entry profiles one T cell receptor (beta chain) with its context. This record comes from a study of Ad26.COV2.S vaccination and SARS-CoV-2 variants. Treatment given: about 20 received Ad26.COV2.S at low or high dose, single or two shots; about five received placebo; per-sample allocation not given. After the first vaccine or placebo injection, samples were drawn on day 63. Only in-frame clones appear in the TCRdb table, and some are missing; sequencing was by immunoSEQ multiplex PCR. The table has about 480,000 clones, approximately 90% seen once. Germline loops: CDR1 GTSNPN, CDR2 SVGIG (reference sequence). Trimming cost V 0 bases and J 7 bases, with 16 bases left between them. The CDR3 loop spans 15 amino acids.

This chain joins TRBV30 and TRBJ2-1; the D gene could be TRBD1 or TRBD2 (5 bases each). This specimen was peripheral blood, taken in a trial of Ad26.COV2.S vaccine versus placebo. The source is a person aged 18 to 59 who received the Ad26.COV2.S COVID-19 vaccine or a placebo. CDR3 residues: CAWSVSGSGRNEQFF. The CDR3 DNA follows: TGTGCCTGGAGTGTATCAGGGAGCGGTCGTAATGAGCAGTTCTTC.